These 2 T cell receptor beta chains were sequenced from one sample in a study of glioma-infiltrating T cells after dendritic cell vaccination. Specified time point: after dendritic cell vaccination, including at tumor progression/relapse. Only in-frame clones appear in the TCRdb table, and some are missing; sequencing was by immunoSEQ multiplex PCR. This table has about 50,000 clones, around 89% appearing once. The sample was blood, taken after dendritic cell vaccination. Every receptor here comes from a human donor with glioblastoma.

The chain links TRBV6-5 to TRBJ2-1, with 9 bases that match TRBD2. V gave up 2 bases and J gave up 7 bases; unmatched junction bases: 9. Germline CDR1 and CDR2: MNHEY and SVGAGI. The CDR3 totals 16 residues. The CDR3 is CASSYTAGTSTNEQFF. CDR3 nucleotide sequence: TGTGCCAGCAGTTACACCGCCGGGACTAGCACTAATGAGCAGTTCTTC.

V gene TRBV9 combines with J gene TRBJ2-2; 8 bases map to TRBD2. J gave up 4 bases and V 6 bases, and 11 bases lay outside the gene matches. Germline CDR1 and CDR2: SGDLS and YYNGEE. This CDR3 contains 16 residues. For the CDR3, the DNA is TGTGCCAGCACCCGAGGCGGGGGGATGGGCACCGGGGAGCTGTTTTTT. Translating it yields CASTRGGGMGTGELFF.